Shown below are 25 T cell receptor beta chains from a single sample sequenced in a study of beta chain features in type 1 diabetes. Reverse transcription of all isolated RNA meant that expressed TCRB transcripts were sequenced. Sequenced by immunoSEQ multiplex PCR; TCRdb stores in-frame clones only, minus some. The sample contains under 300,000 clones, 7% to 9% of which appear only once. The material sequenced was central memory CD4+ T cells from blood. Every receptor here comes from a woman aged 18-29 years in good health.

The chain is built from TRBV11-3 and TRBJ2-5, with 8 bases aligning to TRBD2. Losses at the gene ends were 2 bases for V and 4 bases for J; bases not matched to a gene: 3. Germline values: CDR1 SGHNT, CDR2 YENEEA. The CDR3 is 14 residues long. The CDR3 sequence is CASSLHGRGETQYF. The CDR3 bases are TGTGCCAGCAGCTTACACGGGAGGGGAGAGACCCAGTACTTC.

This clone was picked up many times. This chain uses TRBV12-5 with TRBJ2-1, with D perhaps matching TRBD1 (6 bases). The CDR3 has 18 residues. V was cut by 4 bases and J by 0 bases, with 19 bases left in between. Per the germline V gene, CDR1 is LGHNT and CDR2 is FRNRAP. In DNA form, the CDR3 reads TGTGCTAGTGGTTCGCCGCCCGGGACATTGAGCTCCTACAATGAGCAGTTCTTC. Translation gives CASGSPPGTLSSYNEQFF.

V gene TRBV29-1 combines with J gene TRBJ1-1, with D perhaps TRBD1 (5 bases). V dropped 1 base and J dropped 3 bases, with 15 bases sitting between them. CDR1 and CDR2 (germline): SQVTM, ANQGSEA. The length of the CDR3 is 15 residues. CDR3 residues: CSVEGGTVGYTEAFF. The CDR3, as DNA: TGCAGCGTTGAAGGGGGGACGGTTGGGTACACTGAAGCTTTCTTT.

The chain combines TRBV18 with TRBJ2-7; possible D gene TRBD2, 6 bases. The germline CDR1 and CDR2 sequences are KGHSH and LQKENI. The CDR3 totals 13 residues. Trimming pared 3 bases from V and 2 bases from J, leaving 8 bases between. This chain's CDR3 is CASSPGEAYEQYF. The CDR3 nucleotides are TGTGCCAGCTCACCGGGGGAGGCCTACGAGCAGTACTTC.

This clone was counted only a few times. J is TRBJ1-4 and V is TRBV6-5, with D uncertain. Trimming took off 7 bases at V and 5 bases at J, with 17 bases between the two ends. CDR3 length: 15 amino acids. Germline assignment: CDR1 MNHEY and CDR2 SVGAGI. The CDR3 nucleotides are TGTGCCAGCATTTGGGTTCGCGCGATAAATGAAAAACTGTTTTTT. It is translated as CASIWVRAINEKLFF.

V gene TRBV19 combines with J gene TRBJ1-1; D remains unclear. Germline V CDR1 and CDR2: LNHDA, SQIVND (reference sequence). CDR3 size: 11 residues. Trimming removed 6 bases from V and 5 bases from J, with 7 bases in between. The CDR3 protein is CASSRRTEAFF. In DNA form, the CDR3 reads TGTGCCAGTAGCCGTAGGACTGAAGCTTTCTTT.

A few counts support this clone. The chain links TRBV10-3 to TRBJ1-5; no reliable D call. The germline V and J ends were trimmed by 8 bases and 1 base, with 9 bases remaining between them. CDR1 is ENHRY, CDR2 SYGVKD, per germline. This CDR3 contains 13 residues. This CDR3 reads CAIGVTSNQPQHF. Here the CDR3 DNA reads TGTGCCATCGGGGTTACAAGCAATCAGCCCCAGCATTTT.

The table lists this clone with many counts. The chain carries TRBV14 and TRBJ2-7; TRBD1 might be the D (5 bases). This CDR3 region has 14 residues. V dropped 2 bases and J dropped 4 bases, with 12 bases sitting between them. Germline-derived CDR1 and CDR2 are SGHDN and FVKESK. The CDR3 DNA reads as TGTGCCAGCAGCCAAAAGCTGGGGCGTTACGAGCAGTACTTC. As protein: CASSQKLGRYEQYF.

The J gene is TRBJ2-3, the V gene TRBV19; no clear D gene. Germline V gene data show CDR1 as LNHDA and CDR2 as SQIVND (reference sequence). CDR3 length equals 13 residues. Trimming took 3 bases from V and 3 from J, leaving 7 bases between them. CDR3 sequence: CASSIPKTDTQYF. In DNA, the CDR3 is TGTGCCAGTAGTATCCCCAAAACAGATACGCAGTATTTT.

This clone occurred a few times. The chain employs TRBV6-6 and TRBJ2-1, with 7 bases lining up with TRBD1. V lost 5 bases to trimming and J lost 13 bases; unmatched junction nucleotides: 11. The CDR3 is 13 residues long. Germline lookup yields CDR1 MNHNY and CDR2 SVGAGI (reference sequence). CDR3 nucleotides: TGTGCCAGCAGTCCGGGGACAGAAACTCTTCAGTTCTTC. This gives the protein CASSPGTETLQFF.

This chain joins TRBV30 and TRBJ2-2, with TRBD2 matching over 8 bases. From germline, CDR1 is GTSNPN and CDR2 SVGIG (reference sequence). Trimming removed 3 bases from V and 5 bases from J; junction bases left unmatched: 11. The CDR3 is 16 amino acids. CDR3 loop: CAWRGPGLDHTGELFF. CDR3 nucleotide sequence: TGTGCCTGGAGAGGGCCGGGACTAGATCATACCGGGGAGCTGTTTTTT. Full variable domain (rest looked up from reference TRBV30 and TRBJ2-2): SQTIHQWPATLVQPVGSPLSLECTVEGTSNPNLYWYRQAAGRGLQLLFYSVGIGQISSEVPQNLSASRPQDRQFILSSKKLLLSDSGFYLCAWRGPGLDHTGELFFGEGSRLTVL.

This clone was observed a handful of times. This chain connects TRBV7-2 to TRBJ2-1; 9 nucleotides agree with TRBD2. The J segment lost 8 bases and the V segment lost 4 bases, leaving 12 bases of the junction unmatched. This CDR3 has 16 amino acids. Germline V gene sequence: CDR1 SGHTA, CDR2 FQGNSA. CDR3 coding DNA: TGTGCCAGCAGCTCGGGTCCTAGCGGGGATGGGTATGAGCAGTTCTTC. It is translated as CASSSGPSGDGYEQFF.

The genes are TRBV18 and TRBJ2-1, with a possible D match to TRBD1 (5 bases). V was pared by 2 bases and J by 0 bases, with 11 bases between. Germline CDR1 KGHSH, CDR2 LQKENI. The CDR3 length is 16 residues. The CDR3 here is CASSPWKQGSYNEQFF. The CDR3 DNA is TGTGCCAGCTCACCATGGAAGCAGGGCTCCTACAATGAGCAGTTCTTC.

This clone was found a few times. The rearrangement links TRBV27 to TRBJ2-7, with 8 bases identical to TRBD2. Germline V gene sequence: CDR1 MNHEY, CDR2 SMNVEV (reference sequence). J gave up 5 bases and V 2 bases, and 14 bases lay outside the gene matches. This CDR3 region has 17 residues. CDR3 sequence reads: CASSLSPLRREEHEQYF. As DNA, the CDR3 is TGTGCCAGCAGTTTAAGCCCGCTGAGGCGGGAGGAGCACGAGCAGTACTTC.

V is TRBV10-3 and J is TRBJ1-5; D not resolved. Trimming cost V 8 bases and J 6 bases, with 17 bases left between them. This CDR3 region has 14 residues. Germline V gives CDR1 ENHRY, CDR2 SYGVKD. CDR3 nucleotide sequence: TGTGCCATCTCAGCTCTCCAGAACGGTCAGCCCCAGCATTTT. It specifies CAISALQNGQPQHF.

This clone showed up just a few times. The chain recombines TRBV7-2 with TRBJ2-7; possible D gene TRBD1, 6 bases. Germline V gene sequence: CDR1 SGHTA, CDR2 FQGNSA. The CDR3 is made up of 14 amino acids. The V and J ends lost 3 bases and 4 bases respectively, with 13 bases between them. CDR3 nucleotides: TGTGCCAGCAGCTTTGGTCCGCAGGGGTACGAGCAGTACTTC. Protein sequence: CASSFGPQGYEQYF.

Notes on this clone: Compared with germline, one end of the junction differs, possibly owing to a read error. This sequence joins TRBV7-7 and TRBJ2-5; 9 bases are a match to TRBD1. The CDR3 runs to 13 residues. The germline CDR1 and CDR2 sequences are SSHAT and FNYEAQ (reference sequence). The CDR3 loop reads CASSLDRGETQYF. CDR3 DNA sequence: TGTGCTAGCAGCTTAGACAGGGGGGAGACCCAGTACTTC.

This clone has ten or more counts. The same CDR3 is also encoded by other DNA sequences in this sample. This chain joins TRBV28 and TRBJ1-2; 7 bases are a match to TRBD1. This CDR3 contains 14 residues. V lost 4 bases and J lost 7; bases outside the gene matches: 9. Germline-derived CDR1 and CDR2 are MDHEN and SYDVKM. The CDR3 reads CASSSPGQAGGYTF. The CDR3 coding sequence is TGTGCCAGCAGTTCCCCCGGACAGGCTGGTGGCTACACCTTC.

CDR3 sequence (DNA): TGTGCCAGCAGGGAAGCGGGCCCCACCAATGAGCAGTTCTTC. Its protein is CASREAGPTNEQFF. This chain links TRBV7-2 with TRBJ2-1; weak D call: TRBD2 (6 bases). The V end lost 6 bases, the J end lost 6 bases, and 15 bases lay between the germline ends. The CDR3 totals 14 residues. Germline CDR1 SGHTA, CDR2 FQGNSA.

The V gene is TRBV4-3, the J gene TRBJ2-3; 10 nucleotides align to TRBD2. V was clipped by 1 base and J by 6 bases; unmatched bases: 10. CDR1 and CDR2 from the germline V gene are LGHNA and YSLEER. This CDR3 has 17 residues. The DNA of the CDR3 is TGCGCCAGCAGCCAAGGGGCTGGGGGACTAGCGTCGGATACGCAGTATTTT. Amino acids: CASSQGAGGLASDTQYF.

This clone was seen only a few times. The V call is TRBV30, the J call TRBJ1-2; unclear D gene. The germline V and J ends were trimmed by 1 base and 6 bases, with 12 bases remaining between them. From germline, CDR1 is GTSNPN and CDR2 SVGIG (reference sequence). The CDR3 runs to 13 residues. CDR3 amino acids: CAWSGGPGHGYTF. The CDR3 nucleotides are TGTGCCTGGAGTGGGGGTCCCGGTCATGGCTACACCTTC.

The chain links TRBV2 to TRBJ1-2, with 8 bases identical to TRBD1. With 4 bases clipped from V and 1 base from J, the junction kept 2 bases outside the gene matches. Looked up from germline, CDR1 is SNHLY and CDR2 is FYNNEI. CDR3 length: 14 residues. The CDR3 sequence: CASSGGQDNYGYTF. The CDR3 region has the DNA TGTGCCAGCAGTGGGGGACAGGATAACTATGGCTACACCTTC.

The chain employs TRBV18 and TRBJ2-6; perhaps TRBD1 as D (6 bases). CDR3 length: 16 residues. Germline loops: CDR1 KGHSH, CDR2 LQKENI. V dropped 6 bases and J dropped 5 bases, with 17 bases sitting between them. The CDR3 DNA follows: TGTGCCAGCTCCGCGCAGGGGTCAAGTTGGGCCAACGTCCTGACTTTC. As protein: CASSAQGSSWANVLTF. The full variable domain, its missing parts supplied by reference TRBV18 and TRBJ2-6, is NAGVMQNPRHLVRRRGQEARLRCSPMKGHSHVYWYRQLPEEGLKFMVYLQKENIIDESGMPKERFSAEFPKEGPSILRIQQVVRGDSAAYFCASSAQGSSWANVLTFGAGSRLTVL.

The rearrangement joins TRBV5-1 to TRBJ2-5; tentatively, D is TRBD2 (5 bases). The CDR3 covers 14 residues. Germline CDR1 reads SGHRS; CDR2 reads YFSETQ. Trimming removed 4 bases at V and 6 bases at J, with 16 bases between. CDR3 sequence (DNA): TGCGCCAGCAGCGTAAGCGGACCCCCCAAGACCCAGTACTTC. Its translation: CASSVSGPPKTQYF.

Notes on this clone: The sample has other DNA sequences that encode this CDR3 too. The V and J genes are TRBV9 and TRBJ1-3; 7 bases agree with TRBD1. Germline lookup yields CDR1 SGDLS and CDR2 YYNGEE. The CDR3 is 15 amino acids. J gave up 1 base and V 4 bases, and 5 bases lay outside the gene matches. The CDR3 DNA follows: TGTGCCAGCAGCCCGAGGACAGGTTCTGGAAACACCATATATTTT. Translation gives CASSPRTGSGNTIYF.